These 4 T cell receptor beta chains share one sample of origin, sequenced in a study of blood T cell repertoires in COVID-19. Some clones are missing from TCRdb's copy, which holds only in-frame ones; the method was immunoSEQ multiplex PCR. The repertoire holds around 150,000 clones, roughly 80% seen once, with about 14% in the top ten. The specimen sequenced was peripheral blood. The receptors were sampled from an elderly woman with acute or convalescent COVID-19.

The V call is TRBV30, the J call TRBJ1-3; 10 positions agree with TRBD1. V lost 5 bases to trimming and J lost 4 bases; unmatched junction nucleotides: 5. This CDR3 is built from 14 residues. The germline gives CDR1 GTSNPN, CDR2 SVGIG (reference sequence). The CDR3 region has the DNA TGTGCCTGGGAGCCGGGACAGGGGGGAAACACCATATATTTT. Its protein is CAWEPGQGGNTIYF. Together with reference TRBV30 and TRBJ1-3, the CDR3 gives the full variable domain: SQTIHQWPATLVQPVGSPLSLECTVEGTSNPNLYWYRQAAGRGLQLLFYSVGIGQISSEVPQNLSASRPQDRQFILSSKKLLLSDSGFYLCAWEPGQGGNTIYFGEGSWLTVV.

J is TRBJ1-3 and V is TRBV6-2 or TRBV6-3, with 7 nucleotides matching TRBD1. Germline V gene sequence: CDR1 MNHEY, CDR2 SVGEGT. This CDR3 comprises 16 residues. J was trimmed by 0 bases and V by 4 bases; bases with no gene match: 6. The CDR3 sequence is CASSFRTGRSGNTIYF. The CDR3 nucleotides are TGTGCCAGCAGTTTTCGGACAGGCCGCTCTGGAAACACCATATATTTT.

This sequence joins TRBV11-2 and TRBJ2-7; 8 bases map to TRBD1. The germline V gene encodes CDR1 SGHAT and CDR2 FQNNGV. The CDR3 is 17 residues long. Germline trimming cut 0 bases from V and 0 bases from J; bases unmatched to any gene: 7. In DNA form, the CDR3 reads TGTGCCAGCAGCTTAGATTATTGGACAGGGAACTCCTACGAGCAGTACTTC. This translates into CASSLDYWTGNSYEQYF.

This clone came up once. This chain connects TRBV28 to TRBJ1-6, with D possibly matching TRBD1 (5 bases). Trimming pared 4 bases from V and 7 bases from J, leaving 11 bases between. Germline CDR1 reads MDHEN; CDR2 reads SYDVKM. This CDR3 is built from 14 residues. For the CDR3, the DNA is TGTGCCAGCAGTTCCCCCCGGGGGAATTCACCCCTCCACTTT. Its translation is CASSSPRGNSPLHF.